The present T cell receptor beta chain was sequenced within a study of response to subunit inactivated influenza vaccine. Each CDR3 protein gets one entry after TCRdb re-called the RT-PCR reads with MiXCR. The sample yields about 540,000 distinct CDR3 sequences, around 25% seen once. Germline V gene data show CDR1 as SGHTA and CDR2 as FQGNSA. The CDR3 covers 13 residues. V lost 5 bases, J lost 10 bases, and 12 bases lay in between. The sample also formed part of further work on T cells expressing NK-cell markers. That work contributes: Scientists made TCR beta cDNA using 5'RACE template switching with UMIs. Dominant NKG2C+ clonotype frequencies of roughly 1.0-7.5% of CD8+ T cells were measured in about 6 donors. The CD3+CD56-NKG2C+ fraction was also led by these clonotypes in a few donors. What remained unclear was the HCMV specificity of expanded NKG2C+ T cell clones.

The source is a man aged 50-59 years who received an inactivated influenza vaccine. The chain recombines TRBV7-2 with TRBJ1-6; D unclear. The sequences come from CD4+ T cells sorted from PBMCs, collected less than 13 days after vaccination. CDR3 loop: CASSPRPPSPLHF. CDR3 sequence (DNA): TGTGCCAGCAGCCCCCGACCCCCGTCACCCCTCCACTTT.